In its sample, the clone carrying this T cell receptor beta chain was seen many times. Its antigen is undetermined. Criteria for exclusion of patients were uncontrolled infection, other autoimmune disease, pregnancy or lactation. The data were taken from a study of T cells in Graves' hyperthyroidism and ophthalmopathy. Study-wide results and limits: Clonotypes that were expanded in thyroid above 0.001 mostly appeared in blood too.

What was amplified from RNA transcripts were TCR beta CDR3 regions. Primed by the HTBI set, a first-round RT-PCR was run on the TCR CDR3. TCRdb reanalysed the multiplex PCR reads using MiXCR and keeps one entry per CDR3 protein. Of a few hundred thousand distinct CDR3 sequences in the sample, 17% were seen once. The CDR3 is made up of 19 amino acids. Germline CDR1 and CDR2: KGHDR and SFDVKD. The germline V and J ends were trimmed by 4 bases and 4 bases, with 24 bases remaining between them. The sequenced sample consisted of blood. This TCR was sampled from a woman between 45 and 60 years old with Graves' hyperthyroidism. V gene TRBV24-1 combines with J gene TRBJ2-2; D is possibly TRBD1 or TRBD2 (5 bases each). CDR3 loop: CATSEPTSRDPWGTGELFF. The CDR3 DNA reads TGTGCCACCAGTGAGCCGACCTCTCGGGACCCCTGGGGCACCGGGGAGCTGTTTTTT.